This T cell receptor beta chain was captured by sequencing in a study of shared clonotypes between healthy human individuals. The naive CD8 population came from CD45RO-negative cells selected for CCR7, without terminally differentiated effector memory CD45RA+ cells. The donors, all of them Caucasian adults, lived in Nashville, Tennessee. Trimming shortened V by 3 bases and J by 8 bases, and 9 bases separated the two germline ends. Per germline, CDR1 LNHNV and CDR2 YYDKDF (reference sequence). This CDR3 region has 12 residues. The study's findings and limits: The study generally estimated greater richness for naive than memory subsets.

Assay used: immunoSEQ multiplex PCR; TCRdb lists only in-frame clones, some missing. The sample includes some 2.1 million clones, 85% to 95% of them seen just once. Remarks on this clone: The target antigen is unknown.

The sample consisted of naive CD8+ T cells from PBMCs. The gene calls are TRBV15 and TRBJ2-3; no firm D call. The sequence derives from a man younger than 35 in good health. Some clones in this sample may be carry-over from other donors' samples. In DNA, the CDR3 is TGTGCCACCAGCAGGCTAGGAAGTACGCAGTATTTT. It encodes CATSRLGSTQYF.